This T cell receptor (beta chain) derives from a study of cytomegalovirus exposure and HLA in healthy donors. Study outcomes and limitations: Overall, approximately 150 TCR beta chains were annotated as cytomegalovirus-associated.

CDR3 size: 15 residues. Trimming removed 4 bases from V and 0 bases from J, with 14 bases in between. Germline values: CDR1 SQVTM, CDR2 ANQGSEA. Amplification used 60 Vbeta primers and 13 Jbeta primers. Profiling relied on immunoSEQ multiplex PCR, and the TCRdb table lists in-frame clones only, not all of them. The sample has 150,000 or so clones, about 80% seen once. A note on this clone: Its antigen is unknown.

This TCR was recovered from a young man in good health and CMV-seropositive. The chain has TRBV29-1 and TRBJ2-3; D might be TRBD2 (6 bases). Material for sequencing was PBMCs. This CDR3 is CSVVGRGTSTDTQYF. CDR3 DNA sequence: TGCAGCGTTGTGGGGCGGGGAACTAGCACAGATACGCAGTATTTT.